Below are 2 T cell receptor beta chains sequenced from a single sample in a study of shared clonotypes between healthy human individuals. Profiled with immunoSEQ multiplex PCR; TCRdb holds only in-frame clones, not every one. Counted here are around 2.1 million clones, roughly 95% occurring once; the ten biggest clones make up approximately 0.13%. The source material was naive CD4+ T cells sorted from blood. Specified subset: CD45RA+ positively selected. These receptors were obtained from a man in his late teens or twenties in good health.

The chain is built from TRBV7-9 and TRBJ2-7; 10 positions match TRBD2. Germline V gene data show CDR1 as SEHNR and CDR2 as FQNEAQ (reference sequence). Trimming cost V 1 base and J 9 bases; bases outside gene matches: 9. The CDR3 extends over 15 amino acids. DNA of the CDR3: TGTGCCAGCAGCTTAGACCCTAGCGGGAGCCCTAGGCAGTACTTC. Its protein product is CASSLDPSGSPRQYF.

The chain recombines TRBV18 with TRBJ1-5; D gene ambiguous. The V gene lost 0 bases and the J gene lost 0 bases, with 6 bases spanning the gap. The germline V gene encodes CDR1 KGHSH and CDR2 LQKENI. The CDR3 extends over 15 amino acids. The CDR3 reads CASSPPGFSNQPQHF. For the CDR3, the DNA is TGTGCCAGCTCACCACCAGGGTTTAGCAATCAGCCCCAGCATTTT.